The 10 T cell receptor beta chains below come from one sample, sequenced in a study of CD8 T cells in ankylosing spondylitis. From the 5' RACE reads, TCRdb called clonotypes with MiXCR, one entry per CDR3 protein. Of about 240,000 distinct CDR3 sequences listed, 8% to 9% were seen once; the top ten hold around 5.1%. The sample was blood, either unsorted or a sorted T cell fraction (not recorded which). All receptors come from a female donor with ankylosing spondylitis or in good health (not recorded which).

This clonotype was seen ten or more times. The chain is built from TRBV20-1 and TRBJ1-3; D unresolved. The CDR3 loop spans 12 amino acids. V shed 3 bases and J shed 4 bases, with 7 bases lying between them. Germline values: CDR1 DFQATT, CDR2 SNEGSKA (reference sequence). In DNA form, the CDR3 reads TGCAGTGCTAGGCGGCTAGGAAACACCATATATTTT. It translates to CSARRLGNTIYF.

Ten or more counts support this clonotype. The chain couples TRBV29-1 to TRBJ2-4, with TRBD2 as a possible D gene (6 bases). Germline CDR1 is SQVTM and CDR2 is ANQGSEA. V lost 3 bases, J lost 8 bases, and 8 bases lay in between. This CDR3 has 11 residues. The CDR3 DNA is TGCAGCGTTGACCCGGGGGACATTCAGTACTTC. Its translation is CSVDPGDIQYF.

This clonotype appeared a few times. The chain couples TRBV5-1 to TRBJ2-1; the match to TRBD2 covers 8 bases. The V gene's germline CDR1 is SGHRS and CDR2 YFSETQ. There are 11 residues in the CDR3. The V gene end was trimmed by 5 bases and the J gene end by 14 bases; junction bases not matched to a gene: 6. The DNA for the CDR3 is TGCGCCAGCAGTCCCGGGACTAGGAAGTTCTTC. It translates to CASSPGTRKFF.

In its sample, this clonotype was seen many times. J is TRBJ1-1 and V is TRBV7-9; a weak D match, TRBD1 (5 bases). Trimming took 6 bases from V and 9 from J, leaving 14 bases between them. The length of the CDR3 is 12 residues. Germline V CDR1 and CDR2: SEHNR, FQNEAQ (reference sequence). Written as DNA, the CDR3 is TGTGCCAGCAGTATAGATCAGGGTAAAGCTTTCTTT. Translation gives CASSIDQGKAFF.

This clonotype was detected ten times or more. The chain uses TRBV2 and TRBJ2-7, with D uncertain. Per the germline V gene, CDR1 is SNHLY and CDR2 is FYNNEI. Trimming took off 3 bases at V and 5 bases at J, with 8 bases between the two ends. This CDR3 contains 12 residues. CDR3 amino acids: CASSDEVNEQYF. In DNA form, the CDR3 reads TGTGCCAGCAGTGACGAGGTAAACGAGCAGTACTTC.

This clonotype was seen ten or more times. This chain links TRBV20-1 with TRBJ2-3, with D possibly TRBD2 on 5 matching bases. The CDR3 runs 10 residues. CDR1 and CDR2 from the germline V gene are DFQATT and SNEGSKA (reference sequence). Deletions cut 5 bases from V and 7 bases from J, with 7 bases between. CDR3: CSAPGNTQYF. The DNA for the CDR3 is TGCAGTGCTCCGGGAAATACGCAGTATTTT.

The rearrangement uses TRBV5-5 and TRBJ1-1; D is ambiguous. The V end lost 3 bases, the J end lost 3 bases, and 18 bases lay between the germline ends. Germline V gene lookup returns CDR1 SGHKS and CDR2 YYEKEE (reference sequence). The CDR3 has 16 residues. The CDR3 sequence is CASSSGSTRPHTEAFF. For the CDR3, the DNA is TGTGCCAGCAGCTCTGGGTCTACCCGACCGCACACTGAAGCTTTCTTT. The entire variable domain, with the rest obtained from reference TRBV5-5 and TRBJ1-1, is as follows: DAGVTQSPTHLIKTRGQQVTLRCSPISGHKSVSWYQQVLGQGPQFIFQYYEKEERGRGNFPDRFSARQFPNYSSELNVNALLLGDSALYLCASSSGSTRPHTEAFFGQGTRLTVV.

The chain uses TRBV11-2 and TRBJ2-7; 15 bases agree with TRBD2. The length of the CDR3 is 18 residues. With 2 bases clipped from V and 0 bases from J, the junction kept 5 bases outside the gene matches. Germline CDR1 is SGHAT and CDR2 is FQNNGV. The CDR3: CASSLPGLAGGPSYEQYF. The CDR3 region has the DNA TGTGCCAGCAGCTTACCCGGACTAGCGGGAGGGCCCTCCTACGAGCAGTACTTC.

This clonotype was counted at least ten times. The V call is TRBV12-3 or TRBV12-4, the J call TRBJ1-1; D uncertain. This CDR3 is built from 16 residues. V lost 5 bases to trimming and J lost 4 bases, with 20 bases between them. CDR3 sequence (DNA): TGTGCCAGCAGTGTCCCCCTGAAGGGAGGGTCCACTGAAGCTTTCTTT. This gives the protein CASSVPLKGGSTEAFF.

This clonotype showed up many times. The chain carries TRBV9 and TRBJ2-1; D gene ambiguous. V lost 2 bases and J 0 bases, leaving 12 bases between the germline ends. The CDR3 runs 16 residues. Germline V gene data show CDR1 as SGDLS and CDR2 as YYNGEE. In DNA form, the CDR3 reads TGTGCCAGCAGCGTGGTGGATTCGAGCTCCTACAATGAGCAGTTCTTC. This translates into CASSVVDSSSYNEQFF.